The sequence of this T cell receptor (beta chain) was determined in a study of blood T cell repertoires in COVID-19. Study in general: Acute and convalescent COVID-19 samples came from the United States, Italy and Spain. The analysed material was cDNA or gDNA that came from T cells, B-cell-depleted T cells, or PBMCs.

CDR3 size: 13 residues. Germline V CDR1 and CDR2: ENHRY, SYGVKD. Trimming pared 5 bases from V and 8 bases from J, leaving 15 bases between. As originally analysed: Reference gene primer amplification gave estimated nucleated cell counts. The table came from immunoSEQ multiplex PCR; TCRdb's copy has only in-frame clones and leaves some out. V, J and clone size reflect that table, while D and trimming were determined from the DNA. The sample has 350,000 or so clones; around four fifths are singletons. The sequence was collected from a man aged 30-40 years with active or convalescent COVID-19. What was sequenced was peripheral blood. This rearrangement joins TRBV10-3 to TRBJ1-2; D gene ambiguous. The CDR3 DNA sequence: TGTGCCATCAGTCCTGACGGAGGTATGGGCTACACCTTC. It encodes CAISPDGGMGYTF.